This T cell receptor beta chain appears in the sequencing data of a study of T cell responses to AZD1222 COVID-19 vaccine. Sequencing used immunoSEQ multiplex PCR; TCRdb keeps in-frame clones, though not all of them. Among 100,000 or so clones listed, 86% were seen once. From germline, CDR1 is SGHNT and CDR2 YYREEE (reference sequence). After removal of 4 bases from V and 6 bases from J, the junction contained 8 bases not matched to a gene. There are 15 residues in the CDR3. The source was peripheral blood, collected 28 days after the second AZD1222 dose. The chain recombines TRBV5-4 with TRBJ2-2; 8 bases match TRBD2. The TCR originated in an adult who received the AZD1222 COVID-19 vaccine. CDR3 DNA: TGTGCCAGCAGCCCCGGGACTAGTCTGGCCGGGGAGCTGTTTTTT. This encodes CASSPGTSLAGELFF.